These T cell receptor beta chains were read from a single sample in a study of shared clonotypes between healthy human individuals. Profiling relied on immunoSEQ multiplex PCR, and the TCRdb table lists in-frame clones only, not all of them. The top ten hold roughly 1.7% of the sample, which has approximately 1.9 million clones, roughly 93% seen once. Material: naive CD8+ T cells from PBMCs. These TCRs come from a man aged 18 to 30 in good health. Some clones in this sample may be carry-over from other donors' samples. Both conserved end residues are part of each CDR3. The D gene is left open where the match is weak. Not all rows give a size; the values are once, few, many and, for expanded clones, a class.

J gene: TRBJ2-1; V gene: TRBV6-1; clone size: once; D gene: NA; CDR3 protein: CASSPPGGYNEQFF; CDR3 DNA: TGTGCCAGCAGTCCCCCCGGAGGGTACAATGAGCAGTTCTTC
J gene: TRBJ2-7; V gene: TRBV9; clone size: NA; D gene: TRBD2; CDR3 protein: CASSPSSSGSLYEQYF; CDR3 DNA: TGTGCCAGCAGCCCCTCGAGTAGCGGGAGCCTGTACGAGCAGTACTTC
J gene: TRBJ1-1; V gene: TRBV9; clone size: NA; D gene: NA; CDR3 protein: CASSSSGVGTEAFF; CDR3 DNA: TGTGCCAGCAGCTCGAGCGGGGTAGGCACTGAAGCTTTCTTT
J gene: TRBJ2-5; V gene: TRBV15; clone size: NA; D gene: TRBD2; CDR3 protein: CATSRSPGREGQETQYF; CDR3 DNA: TGTGCCACCAGCAGATCCCCGGGGCGGGAGGGCCAAGAGACCCAGTACTTC
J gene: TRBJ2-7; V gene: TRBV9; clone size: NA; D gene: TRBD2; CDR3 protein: CASSVFGEGYEQYF; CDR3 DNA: TGTGCCAGCAGCGTGTTCGGGGAGGGCTACGAGCAGTACTTC
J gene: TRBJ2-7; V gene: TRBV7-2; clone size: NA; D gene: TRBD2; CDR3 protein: CASRNSGIYEQYF; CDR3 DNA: TGTGCCAGCAGGAATAGCGGGATTTACGAGCAGTACTTC
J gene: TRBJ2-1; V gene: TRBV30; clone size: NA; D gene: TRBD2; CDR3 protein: CAWSESSGNYNEQFF; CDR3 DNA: TGTGCCTGGAGCGAAAGTAGCGGGAACTACAATGAGCAGTTCTTC
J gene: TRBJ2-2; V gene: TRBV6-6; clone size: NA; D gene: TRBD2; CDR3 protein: CASQTSGARAGELFF; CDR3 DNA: TGTGCCAGCCAGACTAGCGGGGCCAGGGCCGGGGAGCTGTTTTTT
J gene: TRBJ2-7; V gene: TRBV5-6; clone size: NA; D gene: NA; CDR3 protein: CASSRDRSYEQYF; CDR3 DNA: TGTGCCAGCAGCAGAGACAGGTCCTACGAGCAGTACTTC
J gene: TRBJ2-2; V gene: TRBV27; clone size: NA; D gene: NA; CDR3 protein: CASSLLASTGELFF; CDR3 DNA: TGTGCCAGCAGCTTGCTGGCGTCGACCGGGGAGCTGTTTTTT
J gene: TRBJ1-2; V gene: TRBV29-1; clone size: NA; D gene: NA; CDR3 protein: CSCREAANYGYTF; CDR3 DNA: TGCAGCTGCCGAGAGGCAGCTAACTATGGCTACACCTTC
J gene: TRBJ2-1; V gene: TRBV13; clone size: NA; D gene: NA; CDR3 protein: CASSLWGLSSYNEQFF; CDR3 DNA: TGTGCCAGCAGCTTGTGGGGCCTCAGCTCCTACAATGAGCAGTTCTTC
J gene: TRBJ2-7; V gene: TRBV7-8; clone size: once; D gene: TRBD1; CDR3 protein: CASSPSDRGTYEQYF; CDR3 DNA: TGTGCCAGCAGCCCTTCGGACAGGGGAACCTACGAGCAGTACTTC
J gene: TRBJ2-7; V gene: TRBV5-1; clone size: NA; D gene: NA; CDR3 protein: CASMRDTPYEQYF; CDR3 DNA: TGCGCCAGCATGCGGGACACCCCCTACGAGCAGTACTTC
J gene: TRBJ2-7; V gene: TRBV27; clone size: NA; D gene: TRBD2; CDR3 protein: CASSYDAGVFNEQYF; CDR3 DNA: TGTGCCAGCAGTTACGATGCGGGAGTTTTCAACGAGCAGTACTTC
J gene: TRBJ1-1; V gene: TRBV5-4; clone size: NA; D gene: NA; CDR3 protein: CASSAKGTEAFF; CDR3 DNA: TGTGCCAGCAGCGCCAAGGGCACTGAAGCTTTCTTT
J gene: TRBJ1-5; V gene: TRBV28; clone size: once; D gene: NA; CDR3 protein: CASSFTETNQPQHF; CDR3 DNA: TGTGCCAGCAGTTTCACCGAAACCAATCAGCCCCAGCATTTT
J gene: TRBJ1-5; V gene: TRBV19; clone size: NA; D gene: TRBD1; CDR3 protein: CASQGTGGLMGQPQHF; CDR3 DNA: TGTGCCAGCCAAGGGACAGGGGGTTTGATGGGTCAGCCCCAGCATTTT
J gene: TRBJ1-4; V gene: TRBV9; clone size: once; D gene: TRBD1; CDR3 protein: CASSAAGTANEKLFF; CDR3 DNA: TGTGCCAGCAGCGCTGCCGGGACAGCTAATGAAAAACTGTTTTTT
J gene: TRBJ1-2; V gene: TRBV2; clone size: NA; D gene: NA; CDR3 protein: CASSGGNYGYTF; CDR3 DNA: TGTGCCAGCAGCGGGGGAAACTATGGCTACACCTTC
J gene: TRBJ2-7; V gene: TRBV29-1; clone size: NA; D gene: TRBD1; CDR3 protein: CSTTGGLGYEQYF; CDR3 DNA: TGCAGTACAACAGGGGGCTTAGGCTACGAGCAGTACTTC
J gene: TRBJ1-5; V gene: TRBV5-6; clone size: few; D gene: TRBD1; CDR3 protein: CASSTGQGGPQHF; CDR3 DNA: TGTGCCAGCAGCACCGGACAGGGCGGTCCCCAGCATTTT
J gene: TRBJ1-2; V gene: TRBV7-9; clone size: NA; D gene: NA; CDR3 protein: CASSAPLGYGYTF; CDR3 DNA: TGTGCCAGCAGCGCCCCGTTAGGCTATGGCTACACCTTC
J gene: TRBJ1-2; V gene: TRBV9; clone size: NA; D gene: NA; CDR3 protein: CASSGSGGNYGYTF; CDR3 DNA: TGTGCCAGCAGCGGCTCCGGCGGAAACTATGGCTACACCTTC
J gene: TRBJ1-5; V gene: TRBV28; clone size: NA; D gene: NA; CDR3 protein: CASSLLQGLSNQPQHF; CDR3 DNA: TGTGCCAGCAGTTTATTACAGGGACTTAGCAATCAGCCCCAGCATTTT
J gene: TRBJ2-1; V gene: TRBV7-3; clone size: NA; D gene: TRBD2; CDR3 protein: CASSLRSGSGDEQFF; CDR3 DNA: TGTGCCAGCAGCTTACGAAGCGGGAGCGGCGATGAGCAGTTCTTC
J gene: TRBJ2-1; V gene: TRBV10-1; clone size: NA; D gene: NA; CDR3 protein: CASRSPSPHSNEQFF; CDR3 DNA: TGCGCCAGCAGGTCACCTAGTCCCCACTCCAATGAGCAGTTCTTC
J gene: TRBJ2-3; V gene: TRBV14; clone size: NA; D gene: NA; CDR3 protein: CASSPFPPDTQYF; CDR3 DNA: TGTGCCAGCAGCCCCTTTCCGCCAGATACGCAGTATTTT
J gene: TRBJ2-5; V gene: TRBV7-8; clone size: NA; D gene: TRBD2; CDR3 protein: CASSWGTSAFSPQYF; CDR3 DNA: TGTGCCAGCAGCTGGGGGACTAGCGCGTTTTCTCCCCAGTACTTC
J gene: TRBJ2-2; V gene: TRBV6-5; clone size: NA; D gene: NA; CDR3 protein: CASSYWVRGTGELFF; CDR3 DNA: TGTGCCAGCAGTTACTGGGTCAGGGGCACCGGGGAGCTGTTTTTT
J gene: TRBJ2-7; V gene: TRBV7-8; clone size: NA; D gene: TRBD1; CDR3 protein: CASSPTTGQDEQYF; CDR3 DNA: TGTGCCAGCAGCCCGACGACAGGGCAAGACGAGCAGTACTTC